Shown below are 13 T cell receptor beta chains from a single sample sequenced in a study of blood T cell repertoires in COVID-19 (TCRdb year 2020). Libraries were constructed by the immunoSEQ multiplex PCR assay. This immuneACCESS table, as held by TCRdb, lists in-frame sequences with V and J called but not all clones. Of the missing ones, under half trace to an unresolved V gene in checked studies; the others have no known cause. This sample comprises approximately 160,000 clones, 90% of them detected only once. The leading ten clones occupy over 15% of the sample. Sequenced material: peripheral blood. The receptors were sampled from a man between 60 and 70 years old with active or convalescent COVID-19.

The chain is built from TRBV5-1 and TRBJ2-7; 8 bases are a match to TRBD1. This CDR3 region has 15 residues. The germline V gene encodes CDR1 SGHRS and CDR2 YFSETQ. V gave up 3 bases and J gave up 1 base; unmatched junction bases: 6. CDR3 bases: TGCGCCAGCAGCTCCGGACAGGGTCTATCCTACGAGCAGTACTTC. Encoded protein: CASSSGQGLSYEQYF.

The rearrangement uses TRBV6-5 and TRBJ2-7; TRBD2 aligns across 10 bases. The CDR3 consists of 15 residues. In germline, CDR1 is MNHEY, CDR2 SVGAGI. After removal of 0 bases from V and 3 bases from J, the junction contained 2 bases not matched to a gene. The CDR3 spells CASSYSIAGGYEQYF. CDR3 sequence (DNA): TGTGCCAGCAGTTACTCGATAGCGGGGGGCTACGAGCAGTACTTC.

The V and J genes are TRBV11-3 and TRBJ2-2; D gene ambiguous. Germline V gene lookup returns CDR1 SGHNT and CDR2 YENEEA. V gave up 5 bases and J gave up 6 bases, with 7 bases separating them. The CDR3 length is 12 residues. CDR3 residues: CASSVLAGELFF. For the CDR3, the DNA is TGTGCCAGCAGCGTCCTAGCCGGGGAGCTGTTTTTT.

The count of this clone is one. J is TRBJ1-4 and V is TRBV9; possible D gene TRBD1, 5 bases. V dropped 4 bases and J dropped 0 bases, with 10 bases sitting between them. This CDR3 has 15 residues. The V gene's germline CDR1 is SGDLS and CDR2 YYNGEE. The CDR3 region is CASSSRGATNEKLFF. CDR3 DNA sequence: TGTGCCAGCAGCTCTAGGGGTGCAACTAATGAAAAACTGTTTTTT.

The chain combines TRBV10-1 with TRBJ2-7; tentatively, D is TRBD1 (6 bases). Trimming took 5 bases from V and 2 from J, leaving 13 bases between them. Germline CDR1 WNHNN, CDR2 SYGVQD (reference sequence). The CDR3 is 14 residues long. This CDR3 is CASSPDRSTYEQYF. The CDR3 DNA reads TGCGCCAGCAGTCCGGACAGATCCACCTACGAGCAGTACTTC.

The chain has TRBV3-1 (or the pseudogene TRBV3-2) and TRBJ2-2; D is ambiguous. Trimming shortened V by 4 bases and J by 4 bases, and 7 bases separated the two germline ends. CDR3 length: 13 amino acids. Germline V gene data show CDR1 as LGHDT and CDR2 as YNNKEL (reference sequence). The CDR3 sequence is CASSLRSTGELFF. The CDR3, as DNA: TGTGCCAGCAGCCTCCGGAGCACCGGGGAGCTGTTTTTT.

V usage is TRBV30 and J usage is TRBJ1-5, with D possibly TRBD1 on 5 matching bases. The CDR3 consists of 11 residues. Per germline, CDR1 GTSNPN and CDR2 SVGIG (reference sequence). Trimming stripped 2 bases from V and 6 bases from J, with 5 bases between. This CDR3 is CAWSRGQPQHF. The DNA of the CDR3 is TGTGCCTGGAGTAGGGGTCAGCCCCAGCATTTT. The full variable domain, with the rest looked up from reference TRBV30 and TRBJ1-5, is SQTIHQWPATLVQPVGSPLSLECTVEGTSNPNLYWYRQAAGRGLQLLFYSVGIGQISSEVPQNLSASRPQDRQFILSSKKLLLSDSGFYLCAWSRGQPQHFGDGTRLSIL.

This clone was counted a few times. This chain joins TRBV7-9 and TRBJ1-1, with D hard to call. The CDR3 length is 13 residues. Trimming removed 5 bases at V and 11 bases at J, with 18 bases between. In germline, CDR1 is SEHNR, CDR2 FQNEAQ (reference sequence). The chain's CDR3 is CASSPPGEIGAFF. The CDR3 DNA reads TGTGCCAGCAGCCCCCCTGGGGAGATCGGGGCTTTCTTT.

The rearrangement uses TRBV6-5 and TRBJ2-3; 9 bases line up with TRBD1. The V segment lost 7 bases and the J segment 4 bases; nucleotides outside the gene matches: 6. Germline assignment: CDR1 MNHEY and CDR2 SVGAGI. The CDR3 sequence is 14 residues long. DNA for the CDR3: TGTGCCAGCAAAAGACAGGGGGAGTCAGATACGCAGTATTTT. Translation gives CASKRQGESDTQYF.

The chain uses TRBV21-1 and TRBJ2-7; the table assigns TRBD1, which was not confirmed against the DNA. TRBV21-1 has pseudogene status. CDR3 length: 16 amino acids. CDR3 DNA: TGTGCCAGCAGCAAAAAAACAGGGCCTTGGTCCTACGAGCAGTACTTC. It specifies CASSKKTGPWSYEQYF.

The V and J genes are TRBV4-1 and TRBJ2-7; TRBD2 matches 8 bases. The germline gives CDR1 MGHRA, CDR2 YSYEKL. The CDR3 loop spans 16 amino acids. Unmatched junction bases numbered 7, after V lost 1 base and J lost 2 bases. CDR3 DNA sequence: TGCGCCAGCAGCCAAGCCCTGACTAGCGCGGCCTACGAGCAGTACTTC. Translating gives CASSQALTSAAYEQYF.

This clone was observed once. J is TRBJ1-1 and V is TRBV19; a weak D match, TRBD1 (6 bases). The V and J ends lost 6 bases and 0 bases respectively, with 17 bases between them. Germline-derived CDR1 and CDR2 are LNHDA and SQIVND (reference sequence). The CDR3 is 16 residues long. The CDR3 DNA reads TGTGCCAGTAGGCTAAAACCGGGACATATGAACACTGAAGCTTTCTTT. Translation: CASRLKPGHMNTEAFF.

This sequence joins TRBV19 and TRBJ2-1; 9 bases are a match to TRBD2. J was trimmed by 6 bases and V by 4 bases; bases with no gene match: 16. This CDR3 is 18 amino acids long. Germline CDR1 is LNHDA and CDR2 is SQIVND (reference sequence). The CDR3 here is CASSTPKRLAVYSNEQFF. CDR3 DNA sequence: TGTGCCAGTAGTACCCCCAAAAGACTAGCGGTCTATTCCAATGAGCAGTTCTTC. The full variable domain, in which reference TRBV19 and TRBJ2-1 provide the parts outside the CDR3, is DGGITQSPKYLFRKEGQNVTLSCEQNLNHDAMYWYRQDPGQGLRLIYYSQIVNDFQKGDIAEGYSVSREKKESFPLTVTSAQKNPTAFYLCASSTPKRLAVYSNEQFFGPGTRLTVL.